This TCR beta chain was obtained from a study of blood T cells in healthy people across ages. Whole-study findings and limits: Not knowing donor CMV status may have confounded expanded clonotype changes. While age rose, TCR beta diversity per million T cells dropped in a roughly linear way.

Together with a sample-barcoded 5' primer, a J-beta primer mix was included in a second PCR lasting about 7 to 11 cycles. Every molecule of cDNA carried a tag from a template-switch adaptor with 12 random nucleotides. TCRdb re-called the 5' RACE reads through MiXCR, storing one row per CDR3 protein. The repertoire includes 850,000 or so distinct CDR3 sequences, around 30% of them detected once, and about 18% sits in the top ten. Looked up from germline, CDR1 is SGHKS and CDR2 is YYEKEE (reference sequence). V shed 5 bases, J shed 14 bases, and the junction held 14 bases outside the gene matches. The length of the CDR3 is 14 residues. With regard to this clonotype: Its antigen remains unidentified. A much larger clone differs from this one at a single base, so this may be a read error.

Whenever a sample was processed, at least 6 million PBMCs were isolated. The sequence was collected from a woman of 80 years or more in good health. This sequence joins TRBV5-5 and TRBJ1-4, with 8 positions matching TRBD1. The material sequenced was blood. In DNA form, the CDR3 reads TGTGCCAGCAGTTCTGGGACAGGCCATGGAAACCTGTTTTTT. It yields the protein CASSSGTGHGNLFF.